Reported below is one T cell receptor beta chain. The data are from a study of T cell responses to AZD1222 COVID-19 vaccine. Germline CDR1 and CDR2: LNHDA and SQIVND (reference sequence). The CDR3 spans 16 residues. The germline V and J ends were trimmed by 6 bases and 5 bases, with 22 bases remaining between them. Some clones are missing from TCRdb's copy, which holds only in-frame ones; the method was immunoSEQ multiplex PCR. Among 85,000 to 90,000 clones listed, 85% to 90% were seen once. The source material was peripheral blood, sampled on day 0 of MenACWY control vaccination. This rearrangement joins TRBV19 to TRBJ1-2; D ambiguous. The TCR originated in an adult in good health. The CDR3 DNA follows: TGTGCCAGTAGCAAAGACCCGCCAGGCGGGAATTATGGCTACACCTTC. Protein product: CASSKDPPGGNYGYTF.